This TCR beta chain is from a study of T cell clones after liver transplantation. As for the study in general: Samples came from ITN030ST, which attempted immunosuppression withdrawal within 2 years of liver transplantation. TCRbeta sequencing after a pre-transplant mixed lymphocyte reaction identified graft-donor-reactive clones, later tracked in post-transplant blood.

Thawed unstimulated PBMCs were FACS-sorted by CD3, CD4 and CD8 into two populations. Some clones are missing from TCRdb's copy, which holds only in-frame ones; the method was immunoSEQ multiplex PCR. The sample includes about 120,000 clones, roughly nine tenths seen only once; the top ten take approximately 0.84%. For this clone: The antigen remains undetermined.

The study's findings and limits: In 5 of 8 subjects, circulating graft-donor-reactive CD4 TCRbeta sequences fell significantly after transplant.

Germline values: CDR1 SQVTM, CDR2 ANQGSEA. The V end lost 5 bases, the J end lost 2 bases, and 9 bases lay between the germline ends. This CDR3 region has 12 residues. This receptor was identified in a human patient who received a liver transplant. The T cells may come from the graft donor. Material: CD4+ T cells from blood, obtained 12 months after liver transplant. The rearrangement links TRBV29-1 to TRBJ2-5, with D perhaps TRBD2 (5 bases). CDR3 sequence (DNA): TGCAGCGTTCTGGCGGGTCAAGAGACCCAGTACTTC. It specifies CSVLAGQETQYF.